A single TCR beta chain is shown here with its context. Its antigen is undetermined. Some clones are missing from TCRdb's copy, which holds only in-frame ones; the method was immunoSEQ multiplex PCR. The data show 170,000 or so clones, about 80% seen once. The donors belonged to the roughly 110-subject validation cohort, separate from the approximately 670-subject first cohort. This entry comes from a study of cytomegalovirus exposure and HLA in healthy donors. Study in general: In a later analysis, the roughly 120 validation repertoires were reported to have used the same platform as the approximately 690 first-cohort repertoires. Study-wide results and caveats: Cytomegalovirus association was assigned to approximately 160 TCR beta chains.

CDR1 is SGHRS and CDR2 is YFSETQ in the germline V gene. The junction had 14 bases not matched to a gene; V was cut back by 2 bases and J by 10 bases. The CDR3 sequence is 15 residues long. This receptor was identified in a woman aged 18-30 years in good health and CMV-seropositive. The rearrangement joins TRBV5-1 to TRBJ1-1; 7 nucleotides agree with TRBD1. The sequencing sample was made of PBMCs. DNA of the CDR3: TGCGCCAGCAGCTTTTCCCAGCTCACAGGGGTGGGAGCTTTCTTT. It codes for CASSFSQLTGVGAFF.